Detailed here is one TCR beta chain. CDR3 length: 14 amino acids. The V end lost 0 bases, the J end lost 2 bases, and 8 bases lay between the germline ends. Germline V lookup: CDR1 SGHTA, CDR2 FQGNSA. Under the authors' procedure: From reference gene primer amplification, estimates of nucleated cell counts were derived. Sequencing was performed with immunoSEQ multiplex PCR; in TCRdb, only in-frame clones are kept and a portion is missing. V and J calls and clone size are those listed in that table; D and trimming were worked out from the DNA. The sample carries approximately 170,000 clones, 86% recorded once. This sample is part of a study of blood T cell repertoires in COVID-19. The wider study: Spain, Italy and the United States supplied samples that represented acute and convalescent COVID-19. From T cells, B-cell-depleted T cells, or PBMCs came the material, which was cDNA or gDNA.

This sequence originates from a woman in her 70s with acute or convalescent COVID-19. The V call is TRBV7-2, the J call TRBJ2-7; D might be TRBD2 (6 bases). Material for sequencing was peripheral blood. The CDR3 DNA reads TGTGCCAGCAGCTTAGCGGGAGGACCCTACGAGCAGTACTTC. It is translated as CASSLAGGPYEQYF.